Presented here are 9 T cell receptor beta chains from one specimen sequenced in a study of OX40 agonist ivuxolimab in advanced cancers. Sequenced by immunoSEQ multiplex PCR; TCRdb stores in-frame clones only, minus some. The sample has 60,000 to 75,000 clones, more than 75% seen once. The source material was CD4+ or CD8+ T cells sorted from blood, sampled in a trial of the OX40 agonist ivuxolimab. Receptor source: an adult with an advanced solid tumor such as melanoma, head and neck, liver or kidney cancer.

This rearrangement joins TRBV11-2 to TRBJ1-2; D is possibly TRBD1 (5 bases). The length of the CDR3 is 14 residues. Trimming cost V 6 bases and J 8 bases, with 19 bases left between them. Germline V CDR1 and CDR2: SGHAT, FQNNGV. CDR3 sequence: CASRQPGLTGGYTF. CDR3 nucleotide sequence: TGTGCCAGCAGGCAACCAGGGCTGACGGGGGGCTACACCTTC.

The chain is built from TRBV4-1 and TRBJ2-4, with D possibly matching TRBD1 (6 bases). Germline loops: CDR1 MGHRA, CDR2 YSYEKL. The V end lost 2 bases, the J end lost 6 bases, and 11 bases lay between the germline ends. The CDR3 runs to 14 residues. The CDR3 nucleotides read TGCGCCAGCAGCCAAATTGGACAGTTAAACATTCAGTACTTC. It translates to CASSQIGQLNIQYF.

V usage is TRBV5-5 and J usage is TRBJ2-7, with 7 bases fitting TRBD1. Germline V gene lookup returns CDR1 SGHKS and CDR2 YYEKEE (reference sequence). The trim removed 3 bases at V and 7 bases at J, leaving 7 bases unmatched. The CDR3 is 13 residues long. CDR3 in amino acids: CASSSQGFREQYF. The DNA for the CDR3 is TGTGCCAGCAGCTCACAGGGGTTTAGGGAGCAGTACTTC.

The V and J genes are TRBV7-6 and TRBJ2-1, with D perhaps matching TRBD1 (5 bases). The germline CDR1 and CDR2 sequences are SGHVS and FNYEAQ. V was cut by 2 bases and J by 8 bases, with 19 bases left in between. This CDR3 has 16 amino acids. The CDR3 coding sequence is TGTGCCAGCAGCTTAAGTTTGAAGCAGGGTAGTGATGAGCAGTTCTTC. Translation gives CASSLSLKQGSDEQFF.

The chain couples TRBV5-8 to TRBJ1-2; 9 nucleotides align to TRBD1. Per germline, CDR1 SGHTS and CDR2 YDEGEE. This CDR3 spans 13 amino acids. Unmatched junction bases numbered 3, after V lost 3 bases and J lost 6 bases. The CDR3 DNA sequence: TGTGCCAGCAGCTGGGACAGGGTCCATGGCTACACCTTC. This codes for CASSWDRVHGYTF.

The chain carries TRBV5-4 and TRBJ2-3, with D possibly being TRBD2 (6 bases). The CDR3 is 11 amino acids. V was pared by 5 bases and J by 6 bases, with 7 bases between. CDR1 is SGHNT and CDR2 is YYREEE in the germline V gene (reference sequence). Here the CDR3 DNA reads TGTGCCAGCAGTGCGGGGGATACGCAGTATTTT. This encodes CASSAGDTQYF.

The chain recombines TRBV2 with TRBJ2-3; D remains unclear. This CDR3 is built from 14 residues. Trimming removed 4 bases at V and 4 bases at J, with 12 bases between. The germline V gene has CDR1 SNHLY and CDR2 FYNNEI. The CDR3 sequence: CASSVNTIADTQYF. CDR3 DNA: TGTGCCAGCAGTGTGAATACGATCGCAGATACGCAGTATTTT.

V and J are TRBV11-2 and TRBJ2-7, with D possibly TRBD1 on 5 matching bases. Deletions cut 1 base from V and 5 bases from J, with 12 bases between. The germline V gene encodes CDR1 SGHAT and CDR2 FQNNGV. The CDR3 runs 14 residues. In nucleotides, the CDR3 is TGTGCCAGCAGCTTAGGCCTACAGGACCACGAGCAGTACTTC. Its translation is CASSLGLQDHEQYF.

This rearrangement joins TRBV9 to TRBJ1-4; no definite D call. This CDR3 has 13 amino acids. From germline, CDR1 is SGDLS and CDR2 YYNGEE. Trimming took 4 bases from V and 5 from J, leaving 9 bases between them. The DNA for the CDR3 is TGTGCCAGCAGCCCAGGTACCAATGAAAAACTGTTTTTT. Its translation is CASSPGTNEKLFF.